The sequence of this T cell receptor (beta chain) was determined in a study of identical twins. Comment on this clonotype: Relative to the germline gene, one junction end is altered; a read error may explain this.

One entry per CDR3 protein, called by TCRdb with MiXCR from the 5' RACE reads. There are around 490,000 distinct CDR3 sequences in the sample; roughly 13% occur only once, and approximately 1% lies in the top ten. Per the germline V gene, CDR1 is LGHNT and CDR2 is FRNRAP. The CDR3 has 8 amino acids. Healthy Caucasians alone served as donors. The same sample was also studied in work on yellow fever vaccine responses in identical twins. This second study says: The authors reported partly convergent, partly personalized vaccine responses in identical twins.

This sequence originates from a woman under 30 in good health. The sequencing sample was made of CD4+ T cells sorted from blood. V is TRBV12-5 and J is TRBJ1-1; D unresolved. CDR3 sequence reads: CASLKLVF. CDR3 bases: TGTGCTAGTCTCAAGCTGGTCTTT.